The rows below give T cell receptor beta chains drawn from one sample of a study of shared clonotypes between healthy human individuals. Produced via immunoSEQ multiplex PCR; TCRdb's table is partial and in-frame only. This table has about 2 million clones, about 95% appearing once. Sequenced input: naive CD8+ T cells sorted from blood. Receptors originate from a man in his late teens or twenties in good health. Both conserved end residues are part of each CDR3. The order of the fields is CDR3 DNA, CDR3 protein, clone size, D gene, V gene, J gene. D genes are given only for firm matches. Clone size is given for some rows only: seen once, a few or many times, or a class if the clone is expanded.

TGTGCCAGCAGTCCGAGCGGACAGGGCGGGCGCTATGGCTACACCTTC,CASSPSGQGGRYGYTF,NA,TRBD1,TRBV27,TRBJ1-2
TGTGCCAGCAGCTTATCCATCGCGTCTGATGAGCAGTTCTTC,CASSLSIASDEQFF,NA,NA,TRBV7-8,TRBJ2-1
TGTGCCAGCAGCTCCGGGACGAACGAGCAGTACTTC,CASSSGTNEQYF,NA,NA,TRBV5-4,TRBJ2-7
TGTGCCAGTAGTGTCGGGACTAGCGGGATGGATCCGAACACCGGGGAGCTGTTTTTT,CASSVGTSGMDPNTGELFF,NA,TRBD2,TRBV19,TRBJ2-2
TGTGCCAGCAGCCCCAAGACGGCTACCCGCTCCTACGAGCAGTACTTC,CASSPKTATRSYEQYF,NA,NA,TRBV13,TRBJ2-7
TGTGCCAGCAGTGAAGGCGCCAGATTCCAAGAGACCCAGTACTTC,CASSEGARFQETQYF,NA,NA,TRBV6-1,TRBJ2-5
TGTGCCAGCAGTTACTCTGGTGGAGAGCAGTACTTC,CASSYSGGEQYF,NA,NA,TRBV6-5,TRBJ2-7
TGTGCCAGCAGTTACGAGCAGGGCACAGATACGCAGTATTTT,CASSYEQGTDTQYF,NA,NA,TRBV6-5,TRBJ2-3
TGTGCCGACGGGACAGGGCCGAGCTCCTATAATTCACCCCTCCACTTT,CADGTGPSSYNSPLHF,NA,TRBD1,TRBV19,TRBJ1-6
TGTGCCAGCAGCCCGAAAACTCGATGGGGGGAGCAGTACTTC,CASSPKTRWGEQYF,NA,NA,TRBV7-9,TRBJ2-7
TGTGCCAGCAGTGTGGGGCAGCAAACTGGAAACACCATATATTTT,CASSVGQQTGNTIYF,NA,NA,TRBV6-1,TRBJ1-3
TGTGCCAGCAGCTTAGGATTAATAGGTAGCAGTAATGAAAAACTGTTTTTT,CASSLGLIGSSNEKLFF,NA,NA,TRBV7-2,TRBJ1-4
TGTGCCAGCTCACCTGAGGGGCCGAACTATGGCTACACCTTC,CASSPEGPNYGYTF,NA,NA,TRBV18,TRBJ1-2
TGCGCCAGCAGCCAAGAACCAGGGGTAGAGACCCAGTACTTC,CASSQEPGVETQYF,NA,NA,TRBV4-1,TRBJ2-5
TGCGCCAGCAGCCCAGAGAACACTGAAGCTTTCTTT,CASSPENTEAFF,once,NA,TRBV5-1,TRBJ1-1
TGTGCCAGCAGCTTGGACCGGGGTATTAGCACAGATACGCAGTATTTT,CASSLDRGISTDTQYF,NA,NA,TRBV5-4,TRBJ2-3
TGTGCCAGTAGTGGAAGACAGGGCCTACTTGAAGCTTTCTTT,CASSGRQGLLEAFF,once,TRBD1,TRBV19,TRBJ1-1
TGTGCCAGCAGCCTGGGGACTAGCGGGTACAATGAGCAGTTCTTC,CASSLGTSGYNEQFF,few,TRBD2,TRBV7-8,TRBJ2-1
TGTGCCAGCAGTTACGAGGGGTTCGGGGAGCTGTTTTTT,CASSYEGFGELFF,NA,NA,TRBV6-5,TRBJ2-2
TGTGCCAGCAGCTTCGTAGCGGGACTAGCGGAATTGGAACCCTACGAGCAGTACTTC,CASSFVAGLAELEPYEQYF,NA,TRBD2,TRBV5-6,TRBJ2-7
TGTGCCAGCAACACAGGGGGGTACGAGCAGTACTTC,CASNTGGYEQYF,NA,TRBD1,TRBV6-4,TRBJ2-7
TGCGCCAGCAGCCAAGTCCCGGGACAGGGATTGAACACTGAAGCTTTCTTT,CASSQVPGQGLNTEAFF,NA,TRBD1,TRBV4-1,TRBJ1-1